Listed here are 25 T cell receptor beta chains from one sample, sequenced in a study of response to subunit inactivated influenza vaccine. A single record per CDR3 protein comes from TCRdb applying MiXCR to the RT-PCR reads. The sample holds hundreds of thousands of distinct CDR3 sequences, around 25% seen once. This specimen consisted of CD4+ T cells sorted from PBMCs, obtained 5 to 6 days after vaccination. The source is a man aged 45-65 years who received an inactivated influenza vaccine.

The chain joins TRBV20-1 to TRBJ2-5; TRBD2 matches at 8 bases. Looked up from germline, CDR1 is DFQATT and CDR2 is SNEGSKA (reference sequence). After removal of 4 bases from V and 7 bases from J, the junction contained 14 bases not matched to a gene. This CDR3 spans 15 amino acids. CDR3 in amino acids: CSAKARTSSRGTQYF. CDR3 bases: TGCAGTGCTAAGGCAAGGACTAGCAGCCGAGGGACCCAGTACTTC.

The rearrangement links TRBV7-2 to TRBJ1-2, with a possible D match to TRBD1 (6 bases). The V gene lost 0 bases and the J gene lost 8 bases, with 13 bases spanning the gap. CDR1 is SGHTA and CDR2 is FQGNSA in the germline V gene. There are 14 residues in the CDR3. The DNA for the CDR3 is TGTGCCAGCAGCTTAGCCACAGGGTCTGAAGGCTACACCTTC. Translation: CASSLATGSEGYTF.

Here the CDR3 DNA reads TGCAGTGCCCCGAGGACAGGGGAGACTGAAGCTTTCTTT. This encodes CSAPRTGETEAFF. The V and J genes are TRBV20-1 and TRBJ1-1; TRBD1 matches at 9 bases. V gave up 6 bases and J gave up 5 bases; unmatched junction bases: 7. CDR1 and CDR2 (germline): DFQATT, SNEGSKA (reference sequence). The CDR3 is 13 amino acids.

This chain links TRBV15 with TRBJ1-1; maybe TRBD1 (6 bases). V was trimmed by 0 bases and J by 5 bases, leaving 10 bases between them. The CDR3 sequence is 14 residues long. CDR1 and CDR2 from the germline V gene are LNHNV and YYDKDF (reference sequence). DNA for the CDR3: TGTGCCACCAGCAGAGAGGCTCAGGGGACTGAAGCTTTCTTT. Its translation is CATSREAQGTEAFF.

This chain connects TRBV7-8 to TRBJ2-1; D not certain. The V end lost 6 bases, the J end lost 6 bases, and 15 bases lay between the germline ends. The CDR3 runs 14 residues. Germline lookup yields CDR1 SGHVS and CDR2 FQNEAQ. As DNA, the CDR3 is TGTGCCAGCAGGATCAACGTCCACGGCAATGAGCAGTTCTTC. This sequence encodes CASRINVHGNEQFF.

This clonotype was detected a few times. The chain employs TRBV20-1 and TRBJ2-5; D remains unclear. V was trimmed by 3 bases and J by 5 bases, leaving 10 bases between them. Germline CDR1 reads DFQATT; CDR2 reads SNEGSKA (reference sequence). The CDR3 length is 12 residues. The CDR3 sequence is CSASPAMETQYF. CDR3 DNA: TGCAGTGCTAGCCCCGCGATGGAGACCCAGTACTTC.

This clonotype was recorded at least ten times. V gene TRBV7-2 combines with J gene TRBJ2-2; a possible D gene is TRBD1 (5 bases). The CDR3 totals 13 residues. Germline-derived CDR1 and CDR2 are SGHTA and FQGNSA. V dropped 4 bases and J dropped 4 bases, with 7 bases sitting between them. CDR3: CASSSQGTGELFF. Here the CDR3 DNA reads TGTGCCAGCAGCTCCCAGGGCACCGGGGAGCTGTTTTTT.

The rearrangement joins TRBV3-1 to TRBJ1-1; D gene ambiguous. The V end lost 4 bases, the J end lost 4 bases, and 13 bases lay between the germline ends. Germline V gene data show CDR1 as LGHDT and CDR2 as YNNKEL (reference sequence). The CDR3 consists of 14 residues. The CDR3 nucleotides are TGTGCCAGCAGCCCCGCGGGTATCGTCACTGAAGCTTTCTTT. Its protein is CASSPAGIVTEAFF. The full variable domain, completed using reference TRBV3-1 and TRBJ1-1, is DTAVSQTPKYLVTQMGNDKSIKCEQNLGHDTMYWYKQDSKKFLKIMFSYNNKELIINETVPNRFSPKSPDKAHLNLHINSLELGDSAVYFCASSPAGIVTEAFFGQGTRLTVV.

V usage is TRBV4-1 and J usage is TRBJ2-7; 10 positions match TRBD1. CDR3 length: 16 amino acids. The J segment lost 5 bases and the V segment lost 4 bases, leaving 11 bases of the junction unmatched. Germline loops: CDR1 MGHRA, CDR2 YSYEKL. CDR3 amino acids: CASSPTASTGGNEQYF. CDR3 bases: TGCGCCAGCAGCCCGACCGCCTCGACAGGGGGCAACGAGCAGTACTTC.

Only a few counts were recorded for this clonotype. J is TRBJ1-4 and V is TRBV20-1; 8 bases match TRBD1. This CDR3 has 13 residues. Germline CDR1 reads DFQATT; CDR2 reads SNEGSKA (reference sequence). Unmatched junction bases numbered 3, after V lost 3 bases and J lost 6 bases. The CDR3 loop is CSASPGGDEKLFF. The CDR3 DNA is TGCAGTGCTAGCCCAGGGGGCGATGAAAAACTGTTTTTT.

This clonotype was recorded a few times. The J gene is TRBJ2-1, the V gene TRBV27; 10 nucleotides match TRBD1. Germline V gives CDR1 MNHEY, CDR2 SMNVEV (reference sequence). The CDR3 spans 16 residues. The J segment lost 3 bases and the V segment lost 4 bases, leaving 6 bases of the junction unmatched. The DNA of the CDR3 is TGTGCCAGCAGTTCCCAGGACAGGGGGTACTACAATGAGCAGTTCTTC. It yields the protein CASSSQDRGYYNEQFF.

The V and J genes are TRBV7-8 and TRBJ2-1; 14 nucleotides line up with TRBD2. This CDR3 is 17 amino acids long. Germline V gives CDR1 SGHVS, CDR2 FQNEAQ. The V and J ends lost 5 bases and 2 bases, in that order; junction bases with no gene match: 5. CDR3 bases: TGTGCCAGCAGCCCCTGGACTAGCGGGGGGACCTACAATGAGCAGTTCTTC. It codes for CASSPWTSGGTYNEQFF.

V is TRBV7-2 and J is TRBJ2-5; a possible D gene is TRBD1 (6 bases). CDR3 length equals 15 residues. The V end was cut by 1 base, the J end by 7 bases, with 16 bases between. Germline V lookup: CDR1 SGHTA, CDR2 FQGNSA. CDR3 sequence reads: CASSLGGQGKGTQYF. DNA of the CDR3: TGTGCCAGCAGCTTAGGTGGGCAGGGGAAAGGGACCCAGTACTTC.

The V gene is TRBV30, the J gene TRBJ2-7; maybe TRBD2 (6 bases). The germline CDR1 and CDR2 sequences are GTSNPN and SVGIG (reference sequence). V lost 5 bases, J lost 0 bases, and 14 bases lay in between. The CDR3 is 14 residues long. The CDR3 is CAWDRGGSSYEQYF. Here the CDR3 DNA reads TGTGCCTGGGACAGAGGAGGGAGCTCCTACGAGCAGTACTTC. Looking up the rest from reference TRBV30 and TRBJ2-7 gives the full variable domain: SQTIHQWPATLVQPVGSPLSLECTVEGTSNPNLYWYRQAAGRGLQLLFYSVGIGQISSEVPQNLSASRPQDRQFILSSKKLLLSDSGFYLCAWDRGGSSYEQYFGPGTRLTVT.

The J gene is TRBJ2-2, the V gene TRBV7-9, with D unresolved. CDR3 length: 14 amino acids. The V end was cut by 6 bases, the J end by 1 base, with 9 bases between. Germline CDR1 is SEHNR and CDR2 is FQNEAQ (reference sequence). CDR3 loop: CASRALGNTGELFF. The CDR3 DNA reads TGTGCCAGCAGAGCATTGGGGAACACCGGGGAGCTGTTTTTT. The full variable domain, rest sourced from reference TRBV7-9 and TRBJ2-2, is DTGVSQNPRHKITKRGQNVTFRCDPISEHNRLYWYRQTLGQGPEFLTYFQNEAQLEKSRLLSDRFSAERPKGSFSTLEIQRTEQGDSAMYLCASRALGNTGELFFGEGSRLTVL.

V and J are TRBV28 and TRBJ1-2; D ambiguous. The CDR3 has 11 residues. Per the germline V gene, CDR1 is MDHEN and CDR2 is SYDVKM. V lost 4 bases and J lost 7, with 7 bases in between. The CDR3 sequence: CASSSPTGYTF. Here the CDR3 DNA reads TGTGCCAGCAGTTCTCCGACTGGCTACACCTTC.

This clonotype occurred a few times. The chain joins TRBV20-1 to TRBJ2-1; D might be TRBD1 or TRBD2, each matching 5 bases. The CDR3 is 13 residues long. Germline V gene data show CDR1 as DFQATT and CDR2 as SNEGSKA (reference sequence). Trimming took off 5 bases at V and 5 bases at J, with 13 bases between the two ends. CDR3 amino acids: CSAGTAGDNEQFF. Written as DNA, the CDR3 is TGCAGTGCTGGGACGGCCGGCGACAATGAGCAGTTCTTC.

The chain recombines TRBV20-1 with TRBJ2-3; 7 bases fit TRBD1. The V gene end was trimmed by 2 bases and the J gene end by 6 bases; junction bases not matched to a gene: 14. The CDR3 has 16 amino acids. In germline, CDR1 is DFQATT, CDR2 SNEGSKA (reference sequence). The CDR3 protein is CSARILQGSPGDTQYF. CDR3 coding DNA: TGCAGTGCTAGAATTCTACAGGGGTCCCCCGGGGATACGCAGTATTTT.

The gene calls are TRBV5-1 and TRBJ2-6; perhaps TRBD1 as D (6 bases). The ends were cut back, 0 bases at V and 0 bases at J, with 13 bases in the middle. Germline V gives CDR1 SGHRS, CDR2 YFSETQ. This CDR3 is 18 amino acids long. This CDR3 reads CASSLESGEPSGANVLTF. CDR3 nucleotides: TGCGCCAGCAGCTTGGAGTCAGGGGAACCCTCTGGGGCCAACGTCCTGACTTTC.

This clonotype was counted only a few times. Written as DNA, the CDR3 is TGTGCCAGCAGTTTGCGGGGCGTTAGCAATGAGCAGTTCTTC. Protein sequence: CASSLRGVSNEQFF. This rearrangement joins TRBV12-3 or TRBV12-4 to TRBJ2-1, with a weak D call TRBD2 (6 bases). The CDR3 totals 14 residues. V shed 3 bases and J shed 6 bases, with 12 bases lying between them.

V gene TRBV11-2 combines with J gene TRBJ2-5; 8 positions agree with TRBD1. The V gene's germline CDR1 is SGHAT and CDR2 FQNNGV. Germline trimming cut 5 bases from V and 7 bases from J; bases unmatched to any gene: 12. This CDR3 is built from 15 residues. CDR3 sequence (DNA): TGTGCCAGCAGCATTGGAGGACAGGGCCTGGGGACCCAGTACTTC. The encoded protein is CASSIGGQGLGTQYF.

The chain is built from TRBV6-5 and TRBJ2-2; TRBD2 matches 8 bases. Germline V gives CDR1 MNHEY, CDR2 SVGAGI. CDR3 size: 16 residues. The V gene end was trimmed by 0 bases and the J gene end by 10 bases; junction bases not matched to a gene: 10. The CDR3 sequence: CASSYSSREGKKELFF. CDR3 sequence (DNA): TGTGCCAGCAGTTACTCCTCCCGGGAGGGCAAAAAGGAGCTGTTTTTT.

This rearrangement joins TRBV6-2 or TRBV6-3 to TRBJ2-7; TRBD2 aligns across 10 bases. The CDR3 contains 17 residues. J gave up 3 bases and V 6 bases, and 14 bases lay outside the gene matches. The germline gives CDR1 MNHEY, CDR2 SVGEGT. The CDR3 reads CASSPGGLAENYYEQYF. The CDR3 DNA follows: TGTGCCAGCAGCCCAGGTGGACTAGCGGAAAATTACTACGAGCAGTACTTC.

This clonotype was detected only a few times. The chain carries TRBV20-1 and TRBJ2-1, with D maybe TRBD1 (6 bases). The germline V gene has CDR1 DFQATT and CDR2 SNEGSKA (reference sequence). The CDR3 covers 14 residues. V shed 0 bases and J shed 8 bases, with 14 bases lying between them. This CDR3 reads CSARDAGAGHEQFF. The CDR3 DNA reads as TGCAGTGCTAGAGACGCAGGGGCCGGGCATGAGCAGTTCTTC.

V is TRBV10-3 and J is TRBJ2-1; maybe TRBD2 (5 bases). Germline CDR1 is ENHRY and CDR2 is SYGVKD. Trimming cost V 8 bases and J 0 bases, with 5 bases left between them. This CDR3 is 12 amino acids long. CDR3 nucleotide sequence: TGTGCCATCGGAGGCTCCTACAATGAGCAGTTCTTC. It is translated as CAIGGSYNEQFF.